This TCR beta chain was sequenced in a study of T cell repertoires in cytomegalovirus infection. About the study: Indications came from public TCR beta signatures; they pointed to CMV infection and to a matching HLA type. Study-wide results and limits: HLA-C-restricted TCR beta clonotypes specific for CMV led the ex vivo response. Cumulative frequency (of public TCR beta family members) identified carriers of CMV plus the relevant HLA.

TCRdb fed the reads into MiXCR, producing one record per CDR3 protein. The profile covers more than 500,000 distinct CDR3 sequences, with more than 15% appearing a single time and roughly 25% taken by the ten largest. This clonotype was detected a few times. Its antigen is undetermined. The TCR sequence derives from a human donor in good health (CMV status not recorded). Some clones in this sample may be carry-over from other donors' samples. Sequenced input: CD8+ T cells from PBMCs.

CDR3 protein: CASSRGTGGAPLHF. The CDR3 DNA sequence: TGTGCCAGCAGCCGCGGGACAGGGGGGGCACCCCTCCACTTT. V usage is TRBV7-3 and J usage is TRBJ1-6, with 11 bases fitting TRBD1. CDR1 and CDR2 (germline): SGHTA, FQGTGA. The junction had 5 bases not matched to a gene; V was cut back by 5 bases and J by 11 bases. The CDR3 covers 14 residues.